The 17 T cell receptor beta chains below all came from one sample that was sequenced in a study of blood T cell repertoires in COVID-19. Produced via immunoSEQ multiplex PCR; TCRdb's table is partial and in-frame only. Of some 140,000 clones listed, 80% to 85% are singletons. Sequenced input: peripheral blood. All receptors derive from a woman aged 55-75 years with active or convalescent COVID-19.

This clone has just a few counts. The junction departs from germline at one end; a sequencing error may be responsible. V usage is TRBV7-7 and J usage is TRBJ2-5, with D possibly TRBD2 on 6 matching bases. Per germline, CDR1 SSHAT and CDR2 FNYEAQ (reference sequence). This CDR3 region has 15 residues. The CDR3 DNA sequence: TGTGCTAGCAGCTTAGGCTTAGCGGTCCAAGAGACCCAGTACTTC. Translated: CASSLGLAVQETQYF.

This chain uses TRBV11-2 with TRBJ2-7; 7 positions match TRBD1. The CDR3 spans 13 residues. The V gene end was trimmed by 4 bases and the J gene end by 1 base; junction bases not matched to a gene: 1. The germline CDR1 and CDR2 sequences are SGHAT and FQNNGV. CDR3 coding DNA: TGTGCCAGCAGCTCGACAGGGTCCTACGAGCAGTACGTC. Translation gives CASSSTGSYEQYV.

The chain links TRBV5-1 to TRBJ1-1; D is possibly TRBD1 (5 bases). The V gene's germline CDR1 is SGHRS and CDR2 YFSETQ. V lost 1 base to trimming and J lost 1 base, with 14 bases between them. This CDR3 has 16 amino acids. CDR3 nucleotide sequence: TGCGCCAGCAGCTTGATGCCAGGACAACAGAACACTGAAGCTTTCTTT. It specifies CASSLMPGQQNTEAFF. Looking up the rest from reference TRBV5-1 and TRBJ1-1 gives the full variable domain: KAGVTQTPRYLIKTRGQQVTLSCSPISGHRSVSWYQQTPGQGLQFLFEYFSETQRNKGNFPGRFSGRQFSNSRSEMNVSTLELGDSALYLCASSLMPGQQNTEAFFGQGTRLTVV.

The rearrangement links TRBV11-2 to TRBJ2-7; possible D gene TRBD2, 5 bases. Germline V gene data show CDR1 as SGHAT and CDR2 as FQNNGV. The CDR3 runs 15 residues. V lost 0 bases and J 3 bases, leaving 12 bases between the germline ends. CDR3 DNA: TGTGCCAGCAGCTTAGAACGCGGGTCGGGCTACGAGCAGTACGTC. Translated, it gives CASSLERGSGYEQYV.

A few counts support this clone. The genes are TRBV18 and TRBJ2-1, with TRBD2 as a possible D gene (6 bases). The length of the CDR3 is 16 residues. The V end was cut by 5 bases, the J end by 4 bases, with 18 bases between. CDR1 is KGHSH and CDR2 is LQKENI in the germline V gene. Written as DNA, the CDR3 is TGTGCCAGCTCATCCTCACGGGGGAGCCTGTACAATGAGCAGTTCTTC. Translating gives CASSSSRGSLYNEQFF.

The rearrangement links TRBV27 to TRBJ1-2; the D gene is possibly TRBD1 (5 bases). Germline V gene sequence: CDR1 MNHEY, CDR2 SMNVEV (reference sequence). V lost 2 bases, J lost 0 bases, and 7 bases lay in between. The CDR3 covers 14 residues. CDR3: CASSLGAANYGYTF. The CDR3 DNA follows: TGTGCCAGCAGTTTAGGGGCGGCTAACTATGGCTACACCTTC.

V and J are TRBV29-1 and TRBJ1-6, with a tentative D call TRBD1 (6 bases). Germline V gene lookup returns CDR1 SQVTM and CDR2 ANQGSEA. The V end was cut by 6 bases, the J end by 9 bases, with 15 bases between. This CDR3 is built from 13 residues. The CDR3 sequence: CSVLQGEGSPLHF. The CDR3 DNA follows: TGCAGCGTCTTACAGGGAGAGGGTTCACCCCTCCACTTT.

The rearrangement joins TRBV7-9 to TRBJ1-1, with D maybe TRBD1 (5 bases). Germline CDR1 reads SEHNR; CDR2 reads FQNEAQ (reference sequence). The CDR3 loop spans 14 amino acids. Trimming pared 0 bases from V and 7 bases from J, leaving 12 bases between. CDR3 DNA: TGTGCCAGCAGCTTAGCGCGATGGGGGGATGAAGCTTTCTTT. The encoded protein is CASSLARWGDEAFF.

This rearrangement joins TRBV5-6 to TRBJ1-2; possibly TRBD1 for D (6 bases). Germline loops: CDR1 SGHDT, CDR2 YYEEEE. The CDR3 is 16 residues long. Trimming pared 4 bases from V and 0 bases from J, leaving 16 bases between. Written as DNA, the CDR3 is TGTGCCAGCAGCCCTTCGGACAGAACCTCTAACTATGGCTACACCTTC. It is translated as CASSPSDRTSNYGYTF.

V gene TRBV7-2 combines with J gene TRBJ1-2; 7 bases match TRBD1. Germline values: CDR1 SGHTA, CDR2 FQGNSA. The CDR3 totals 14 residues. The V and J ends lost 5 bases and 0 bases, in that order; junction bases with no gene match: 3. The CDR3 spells CASSTGTANYGYTF. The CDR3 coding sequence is TGTGCCAGCAGCACCGGGACAGCTAACTATGGCTACACCTTC.

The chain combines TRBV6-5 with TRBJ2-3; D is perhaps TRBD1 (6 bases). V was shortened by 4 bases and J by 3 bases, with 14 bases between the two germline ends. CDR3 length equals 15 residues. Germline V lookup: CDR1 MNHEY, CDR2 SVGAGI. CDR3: CASSFTGQGTDTQYF. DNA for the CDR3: TGTGCCAGCAGTTTTACAGGGCAGGGGACAGATACGCAGTATTTT.

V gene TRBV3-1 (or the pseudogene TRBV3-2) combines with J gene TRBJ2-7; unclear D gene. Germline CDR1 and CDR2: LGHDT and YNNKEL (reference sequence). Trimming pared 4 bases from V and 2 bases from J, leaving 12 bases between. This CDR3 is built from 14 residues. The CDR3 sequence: CASSRSVTPYEQYF. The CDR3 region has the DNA TGTGCCAGCAGCCGCAGCGTTACCCCCTACGAGCAGTACTTC.

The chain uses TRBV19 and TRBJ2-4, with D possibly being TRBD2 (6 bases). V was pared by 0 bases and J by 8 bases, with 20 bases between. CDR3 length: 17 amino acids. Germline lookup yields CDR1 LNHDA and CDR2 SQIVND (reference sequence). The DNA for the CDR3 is TGTGCCAGTAGTATAGATGGAGGGGCGCGGGGCTTAGACATTCAGTACTTC. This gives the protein CASSIDGGARGLDIQYF.

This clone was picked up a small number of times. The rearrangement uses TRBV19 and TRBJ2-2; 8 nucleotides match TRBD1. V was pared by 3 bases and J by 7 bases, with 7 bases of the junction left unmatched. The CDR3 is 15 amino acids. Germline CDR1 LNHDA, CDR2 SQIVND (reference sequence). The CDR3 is CASSIIQGAGGELFF. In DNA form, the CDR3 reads TGTGCCAGTAGTATCATTCAGGGGGCAGGCGGGGAGCTGTTTTTT.

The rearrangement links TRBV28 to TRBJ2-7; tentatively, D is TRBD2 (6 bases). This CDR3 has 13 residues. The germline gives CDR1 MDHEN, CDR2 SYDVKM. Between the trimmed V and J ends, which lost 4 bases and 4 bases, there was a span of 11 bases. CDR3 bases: TGTGCCAGCAGTTCTCGACGGGAGTACGAGCAGTACGTC. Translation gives CASSSRREYEQYV.

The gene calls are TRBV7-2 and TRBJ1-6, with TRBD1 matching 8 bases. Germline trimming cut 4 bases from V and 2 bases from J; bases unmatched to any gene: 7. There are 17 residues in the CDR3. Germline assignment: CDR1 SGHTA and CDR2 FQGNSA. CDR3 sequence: CASSSGQGGPYNSPLHF. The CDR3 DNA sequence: TGTGCCAGCAGCTCCGGACAGGGCGGCCCCTATAATTCACCCCTCCACTTT.

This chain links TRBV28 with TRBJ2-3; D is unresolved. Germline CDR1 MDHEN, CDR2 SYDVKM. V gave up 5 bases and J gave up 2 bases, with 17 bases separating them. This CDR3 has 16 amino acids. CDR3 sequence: CASSLEASVATDTQYF. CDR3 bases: TGTGCCAGCAGTCTAGAGGCCAGCGTAGCCACAGATACGCAGTATTTT.